The next 26 T cell receptor beta chains were all read from a single sample in a study of regulatory T cells in long-lasting Graves disease. Libraries of TCR beta came from iRepertoire HTBI primers plus Arm-PCR of CDR3 regions. TCRdb independently ran MiXCR on the multiplex PCR reads; one entry per CDR3 protein. This sample has 700,000 or so distinct CDR3 sequences, with about 32% found just once. The time point was: persistent/refractory GD, antithyroid drugs over 5 years with positive TRAb. PBMCs provided the RNA from which the TCR library was made. Sample: peripheral blood mononuclear cells (PBMCs), taken when the disease was refractory, from a patient treated with antithyroid drugs. The receptors derive from a female donor with Graves disease.

J is TRBJ2-1 and V is TRBV10-1; TRBD2 agrees at 15 bases. Germline V gives CDR1 WNHNN, CDR2 SYGVQD (reference sequence). The trim removed 0 bases at V and 4 bases at J, leaving 7 bases unmatched. The CDR3 extends over 19 amino acids. The DNA of the CDR3 is TGCGCCAGCAGTGAGTCGGAGACGGGACTAGCGGGAGGTTACAATGAGCAGTTCTTC. It translates to CASSESETGLAGGYNEQFF.

The chain couples TRBV6-2 or TRBV6-3 to TRBJ2-2; 14 bases match TRBD2. CDR1 MNHEY and CDR2 SVGEGT come from the germline V gene. V dropped 6 bases and J dropped 6; count of bases not matched to a gene: 12. The CDR3 totals 18 residues. The CDR3, as DNA: TGTGCCAGCAGCTCCACCCCCGGGACTAGCGGGAGTGCCGGGGAGCTGTTTTTT. Translation: CASSSTPGTSGSAGELFF.

The gene calls are TRBV29-1 and TRBJ1-1; D may be TRBD1 (5 bases). CDR3 length: 12 residues. Trimming took off 3 bases at V and 6 bases at J, with 11 bases between the two ends. Germline values: CDR1 SQVTM, CDR2 ANQGSEA. CDR3 protein: CSVEAQEAEAFF. CDR3 in DNA: TGCAGCGTTGAGGCACAGGAGGCTGAAGCTTTCTTT.

This clonotype has only a few counts. The chain joins TRBV7-9 to TRBJ2-7, with 10 bases identical to TRBD2. J lost 3 bases, V lost 5 bases, and 7 bases had no gene match. Germline CDR1 is SEHNR and CDR2 is FQNEAQ (reference sequence). CDR3 length equals 15 residues. The CDR3 DNA is TGTGCCAGCAGCCCATGGACTAGCGGAGACTACGAGCAGTACTTC. It codes for CASSPWTSGDYEQYF.

The gene calls are TRBV5-1 and TRBJ1-1; D gene uncertain. V gave up 4 bases and J gave up 0 bases, with 13 bases separating them. Germline V lookup: CDR1 SGHRS, CDR2 YFSETQ. This CDR3 has 15 residues. The CDR3 spells CASSPSNRMNTEAFF. The CDR3, as DNA: TGCGCCAGCAGCCCTAGCAACAGAATGAACACTGAAGCTTTCTTT.

This clonotype was picked up many times. The V call is TRBV15, the J call TRBJ1-1, with D unresolved. V was shortened by 1 base and J by 10 bases, with 10 bases between the two germline ends. This CDR3 is built from 12 residues. Germline CDR1 is LNHNV and CDR2 is YYDKDF (reference sequence). In nucleotides, the CDR3 is TGTGCCACCAGCAGAGTTCAAGGGCTAGCTTTCTTT. As protein: CATSRVQGLAFF.

This clonotype occurred once. The gene calls are TRBV30 and TRBJ2-1, with 9 bases matching TRBD2. The CDR3 loop spans 15 amino acids. V was pared by 5 bases and J by 2 bases, with 7 bases of the junction left unmatched. Germline-derived CDR1 and CDR2 are GTSNPN and SVGIG (reference sequence). The CDR3 coding sequence is TGTGCCTGGGGGGCTAGCGGGAAAACCTACAATGAGCAGTTCTTC. This translates into CAWGASGKTYNEQFF.

A few counts support this clonotype. The CDR3 region is CASSPGQLPQETQYF. CDR3 in DNA: TGCGCCAGCAGCCCCGGACAGCTACCGCAAGAGACCCAGTACTTC. This chain joins TRBV5-1 and TRBJ2-5; D is possibly TRBD1 (6 bases). This CDR3 comprises 15 residues. The V and J ends lost 4 bases and 2 bases respectively, with 15 bases between them. The germline CDR1 and CDR2 sequences are SGHRS and YFSETQ.

The V call is TRBV5-1, the J call TRBJ1-1; a possible D gene is TRBD1 (5 bases). The CDR3 runs 15 residues. Germline-derived CDR1 and CDR2 are SGHRS and YFSETQ. The V gene lost 1 base and the J gene lost 0 bases, with 10 bases spanning the gap. CDR3 coding DNA: TGCGCCAGCAGCTTGATTTTGGACATGAACACTGAAGCTTTCTTT. The encoded protein is CASSLILDMNTEAFF.

The chain carries TRBV12-3 or TRBV12-4 and TRBJ1-3; D is possibly TRBD1 (5 bases). This CDR3 has 13 amino acids. V was shortened by 6 bases and J by 3 bases, with 9 bases between the two germline ends. The DNA for the CDR3 is TGTGCCAGCAGCCCGGACATTGGAAACACCATATATTTT. Encoded protein: CASSPDIGNTIYF.

This clonotype was seen a handful of times. The chain has TRBV7-3 and TRBJ1-1; D is perhaps TRBD1 (5 bases). This CDR3 region has 15 residues. The germline V and J ends were trimmed by 2 bases and 4 bases, with 14 bases remaining between them. Germline CDR1 SGHTA, CDR2 FQGTGA. CDR3 sequence: CASSLETVGSTEAFF. The CDR3 DNA follows: TGTGCCAGCAGCTTAGAGACAGTGGGGAGCACTGAAGCTTTCTTT.

This clonotype showed up just a few times. The V and J genes are TRBV19 and TRBJ1-1; TRBD1 might be the D (6 bases). V was clipped by 8 bases and J by 7 bases, with 20 bases between them. The CDR3 contains 14 residues. Per germline, CDR1 LNHDA and CDR2 SQIVND (reference sequence). CDR3 protein: CASCPTGTRGEAFF. CDR3 nucleotide sequence: TGTGCCAGTTGCCCTACAGGGACGCGGGGTGAAGCTTTCTTT. The variable domain in full, with the rest retrieved from reference TRBV19 and TRBJ1-1, is DGGITQSPKYLFRKEGQNVTLSCEQNLNHDAMYWYRQDPGQGLRLIYYSQIVNDFQKGDIAEGYSVSREKKESFPLTVTSAQKNPTAFYLCASCPTGTRGEAFFGQGTRLTVV.

This chain links TRBV2 with TRBJ2-3, with D perhaps being TRBD1 or TRBD2 (5 bases each). CDR3 size: 14 residues. V lost 4 bases, J lost 1 base, and 9 bases lay in between. Germline V gene data show CDR1 as SNHLY and CDR2 as FYNNEI. DNA for the CDR3: TGTGCCAGCAGTGGCAAGGGACGCACAGATACGCAGTATTTT. It is translated as CASSGKGRTDTQYF.

The sample holds a few counts of this clonotype. The chain uses TRBV28 and TRBJ1-3, with D unclear. The CDR3 is made up of 14 amino acids. CDR1 MDHEN and CDR2 SYDVKM come from the germline V gene. Trimming stripped 8 bases from V and 6 bases from J, with 17 bases between. The CDR3 bases are TGTGCCAGCCTACCGAGACCCCCGGAAAACACCATATATTTT. It yields the protein CASLPRPPENTIYF.

The chain uses TRBV7-2 and TRBJ1-5; D is unclear. Germline V gene sequence: CDR1 SGHTA, CDR2 FQGNSA. The CDR3 contains 16 residues. V shed 6 bases and J shed 0 bases, with 15 bases lying between them. The CDR3 region is CASRPDEPNSNQPQHF. The DNA for the CDR3 is TGTGCCAGCAGACCAGACGAGCCCAATAGCAATCAGCCCCAGCATTTT.

This clonotype occurred a few times. The V call is TRBV29-1, the J call TRBJ2-5; D is uncertain. Germline CDR1 is SQVTM and CDR2 is ANQGSEA. CDR3 length: 11 amino acids. V was cut by 1 base and J by 5 bases, with 5 bases left in between. CDR3 sequence reads: CSVEVVETQYF. The CDR3 DNA reads as TGCAGCGTTGAAGTTGTGGAGACCCAGTACTTC.

CDR3 region: CASSVDSGHYNSPLHF. In nucleotides, the CDR3 is TGTGCCAGCAGCGTGGACAGCGGACACTATAATTCACCCCTCCACTTT. This chain connects TRBV3-1 to TRBJ1-6, with a possible D match to TRBD1 (6 bases). Germline V lookup: CDR1 LGHDT, CDR2 YNNKEL (reference sequence). The CDR3 has 16 residues. Trimming shortened V by 5 bases and J by 3 bases, and 14 bases separated the two germline ends.

The rearrangement uses TRBV7-9 and TRBJ2-1; the match to TRBD2 covers 11 bases. CDR1 and CDR2 (germline): SEHNR, FQNEAQ (reference sequence). V lost 5 bases and J lost 1; bases outside the gene matches: 4. The CDR3 has 16 residues. The CDR3, as DNA: TGTGCCAGCAGCCCGATAGCGGGAGGGTCCTACAATGAGCAGTTCTTC. It translates to CASSPIAGGSYNEQFF.

The V call is TRBV24-1, the J call TRBJ2-5; D not certain. Germline V gives CDR1 KGHDR, CDR2 SFDVKD. The germline V and J ends were trimmed by 9 bases and 4 bases, with 8 bases remaining between them. The CDR3 sequence is 11 residues long. Here the CDR3 reads CATPVPETQYF. The DNA of the CDR3 is TGTGCCACCCCAGTCCCAGAGACCCAGTACTTC.

Only a few counts were recorded for this clonotype. This chain connects TRBV29-1 to TRBJ1-2, with D possibly matching TRBD1 (5 bases). CDR1 is SQVTM and CDR2 is ANQGSEA in the germline V gene. CDR3 size: 13 residues. V lost 7 bases, J lost 4 bases, and 16 bases lay in between. CDR3 bases: TGCAGCGCTCAGGGAGTTCAAACCTATGGCTACACCTTC. Translating it yields CSAQGVQTYGYTF.

In its sample, this clonotype was seen many times. V gene TRBV12-3 or TRBV12-4 combines with J gene TRBJ1-2; no clear D. The CDR3 contains 13 residues. Trimming cost V 2 bases and J 1 base, with 5 bases left between them. The CDR3 DNA follows: TGTGCCAGCAGTTTAATGAGTAACTATGGCTACACCTTC. Protein product: CASSLMSNYGYTF.

V is TRBV10-3 and J is TRBJ1-2; D gene unclear. Germline assignment: CDR1 ENHRY and CDR2 SYGVKD. This CDR3 has 15 residues. Trimming took off 8 bases at V and 5 bases at J, with 21 bases between the two ends. CDR3 in DNA: TGTGCCATCCGACCGGGCAGAGCAAACACTTATGGCTACACCTTC. It is translated as CAIRPGRANTYGYTF.

This clonotype was picked up many times. This chain joins TRBV6-1 and TRBJ1-5; 7 bases map to TRBD1. CDR3 length: 15 amino acids. Germline V gene data show CDR1 as MNHNS and CDR2 as SASEGT. The V gene end was trimmed by 6 bases and the J gene end by 2 bases; junction bases not matched to a gene: 7. The CDR3 nucleotides are TGTGCCAGCAGAACAGGTGACAGGGGCAATCAGCCCCAGCATTTT. It translates to CASRTGDRGNQPQHF.

The CDR3 DNA reads as TGCAGTGCTAGAGATCGGAGCGGGACCGCCTACAATGAGCAGTTCTTC. It translates to CSARDRSGTAYNEQFF. This chain uses TRBV20-1 with TRBJ2-5; 7 bases map to TRBD2. The DNA end is a closer match to TRBJ2-1, so the J assignment may be wrong. There are 16 residues in the CDR3. CDR1 and CDR2 (germline): DFQATT, SNEGSKA (reference sequence).

This clonotype was counted only a few times. J is TRBJ2-7 and V is TRBV11-1; the D gene is possibly TRBD1 (5 bases). Looked up from germline, CDR1 is SGHAT and CDR2 is FQDESV (reference sequence). Trimming left V 1 base short and J 0 bases short, with 7 bases between. CDR3 length: 14 residues. CDR3 in amino acids: CASSLDQGSYEQYF. The DNA for the CDR3 is TGTGCCAGCAGCTTAGACCAGGGCTCCTACGAGCAGTACTTC. Full variable domain (outside the CDR3, taken from reference TRBV11-1 and TRBJ2-7): EAEVAQSPRYKITEKSQAVAFWCDPISGHATLYWYRQILGQGPELLVQFQDESVVDDSQLPKDRFSAERLKGVDSTLKIQPAELGDSAMYLCASSLDQGSYEQYFGPGTRLTVT.

This clonotype was detected only a few times. The genes are TRBV20-1 and TRBJ2-3; D gene ambiguous. V lost 0 bases, J lost 4 bases, and 17 bases lay in between. Germline CDR1 DFQATT, CDR2 SNEGSKA (reference sequence). The CDR3 is 16 amino acids. CDR3 nucleotides: TGCAGTGCTAGAGATGAGGCTACCCCTTTCGCAGATACGCAGTATTTT. Translating it yields CSARDEATPFADTQYF.